These T cell receptor beta chains were read from a single sample in a study of T-cell reconstitution after alpha-beta-depleted transplantation in children. TCRdb reanalysed the PCR reads using MiXCR and keeps one entry per CDR3 protein. The sample consists of around 670,000 distinct CDR3 sequences, about 12% of them appearing once. The sequencing used PBMCs, collected before TCRalphabeta/CD19-depleted stem cell transplant. These receptors were collected from a girl aged 2-10 years with congenital amegakaryocytic thrombocytopenia, due to receive a stem cell transplant. CDR3s include the opening cysteine and the closing phenylalanine or tryptophan. Fields, in order: clone size, V gene, J gene, D gene, CDR3 protein, CDR3 DNA. The D gene is left open where the match is weak. Clone size appears in some rows only: once, few, many, or a class for an expanded clone.

many	TRBV4-1	TRBJ1-1	NA	CASSPGYSTEAFF	TGCGCCAGCAGCCCGGGCTATAGCACTGAAGCTTTCTTT
NA	TRBV29-1	TRBJ2-6	NA	CSVAHNSGANVLTF	TGCAGCGTAGCCCATAACTCTGGGGCCAACGTCCTGACTTTC
many	TRBV27	TRBJ2-7	NA	CASRSTDYEQYF	TGTGCCAGCCGATCGACAGACTACGAGCAGTACTTC
few	TRBV6-1	TRBJ2-7	TRBD1	CASRRSGTGSYEQYF	TGTGCCAGCAGGAGATCCGGGACAGGGTCCTACGAGCAGTACTTC
NA	TRBV7-2	TRBJ2-1	NA	CASSFGRVGNEQFF	TGTGCCAGCAGCTTCGGGAGAGTAGGAAATGAGCAGTTCTTC
NA	TRBV5-1	TRBJ2-1	NA	CASSSLTVGSAYNEQFF	TGCGCCAGCAGCTCCTTGACGGTGGGTTCCGCCTACAATGAGCAGTTCTTC
NA	TRBV10-2	TRBJ2-7	NA	CASRDRWAYEQYF	TGCGCCAGCAGGGACCGCTGGGCCTACGAGCAGTACTTC
NA	TRBV12-3/TRBV12-4	TRBJ1-6	NA	CASSLASPGVSPLHF	TGTGCCAGCAGTTTAGCGTCGCCAGGGGTCTCACCCCTCCACTTT
few	TRBV28	TRBJ2-7	NA	CASGGITYEQYF	TGTGCCAGCGGGGGGATAACCTACGAGCAGTACTTC
few	TRBV5-1	TRBJ2-2	TRBD2	CARVGLAGITGELFF	TGCGCCAGAGTCGGACTAGCGGGAATCACCGGGGAGCTGTTTTTT
few	TRBV2	TRBJ2-2	NA	CASSVGADGELFF	TGTGCCAGCAGTGTAGGGGCCGACGGGGAGCTGTTTTTT
NA	TRBV5-1	TRBJ2-5	TRBD2	CASTSSGIQETQYF	TGCGCCAGCACATCTAGCGGGATACAAGAGACCCAGTACTTC
many	TRBV5-6	TRBJ2-3	TRBD2	CASSWRGTDTQYF	TGTGCCAGCAGTTGGCGGGGGACAGATACGCAGTATTTT
many	TRBV4-1	TRBJ2-3	TRBD2	CASSVNPGLVRTDTQYF	TGCGCCAGCAGCGTAAATCCGGGACTAGTTCGCACAGATACGCAGTATTTT
NA	TRBV29-1	TRBJ2-7	TRBD1	CSVEGTGQPYEQYF	TGCAGCGTGGAAGGGACAGGACAGCCCTACGAGCAGTACTTC
NA	TRBV12-3/TRBV12-4	TRBJ2-1	TRBD2	CASSLPPRTSGRGNEQFF	TGTGCCAGCAGTTTACCCCCTCGGACTAGCGGGAGGGGCAATGAGCAGTTCTTC
few	TRBV14	TRBJ1-2	NA	CASSQLDNYGYTF	TGTGCCAGCAGCCAATTGGATAACTATGGCTACACCTTC
NA	TRBV7-9	TRBJ1-5	NA	CASRTSGNEDQPQHF	TGTGCCAGCCGCACGTCCGGGAATGAAGATCAGCCCCAGCATTTT
many	TRBV6-5	TRBJ1-6	TRBD1	CASSYSHPGQGNSPLHF	TGTGCCAGCAGTTACTCACATCCGGGACAGGGAAATTCACCCCTCCACTTT
NA	TRBV4-1	TRBJ2-1	TRBD2	CASSQDGGGSYNEQFF	TGCGCCAGCAGCCAAGATGGGGGGGGATCCTACAATGAGCAGTTCTTC
NA	TRBV12-3/TRBV12-4	TRBJ1-5	NA	CASSFYKGQRNQPQHF	TGTGCCAGCAGTTTCTATAAAGGACAACGCAATCAGCCCCAGCATTTT
few	TRBV9	TRBJ2-6	NA	CASGEGTSGANVLTF	TGTGCCAGCGGCGAAGGTACCTCTGGGGCCAACGTCCTGACTTTC
many	TRBV5-1	TRBJ2-1	NA	CASSEAADNEQFF	TGCGCCAGCAGCGAGGCAGCGGACAATGAGCAGTTCTTC
NA	TRBV18	TRBJ2-1	NA	CASSPYVTGEYNEQFF	TGTGCCAGCTCACCGTACGTGACTGGGGAGTACAATGAGCAGTTCTTC
many	TRBV29-1	TRBJ1-1	NA	CSVVTLNTEAFF	TGCAGCGTTGTAACATTAAACACTGAAGCTTTCTTT
NA	TRBV12-3/TRBV12-4	TRBJ2-6	NA	CASRSSSGANVLTF	TGTGCCAGCAGATCTAGCTCTGGGGCCAACGTCCTGACTTTC
many	TRBV7-8	TRBJ1-5	NA	CASSLVLQDNQPQHF	TGTGCCAGCAGCTTAGTCCTACAAGACAATCAGCCCCAGCATTTT
many	TRBV20-1	TRBJ2-3	TRBD2	CSARDQREGTDTQYF	TGCAGTGCTAGAGATCAGCGGGAGGGAACAGATACGCAGTATTTT